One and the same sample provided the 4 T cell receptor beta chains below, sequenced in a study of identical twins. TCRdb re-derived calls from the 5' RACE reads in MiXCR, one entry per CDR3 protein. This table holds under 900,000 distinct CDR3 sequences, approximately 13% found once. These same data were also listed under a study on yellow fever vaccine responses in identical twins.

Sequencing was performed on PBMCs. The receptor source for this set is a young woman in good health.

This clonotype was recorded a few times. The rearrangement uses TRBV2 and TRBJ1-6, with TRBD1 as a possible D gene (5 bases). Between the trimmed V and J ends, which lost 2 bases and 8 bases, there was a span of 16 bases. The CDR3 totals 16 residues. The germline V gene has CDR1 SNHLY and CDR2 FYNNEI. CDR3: CASSETWSGRHSPLHF. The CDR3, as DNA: TGTGCCAGCAGTGAAACGTGGTCAGGGCGACATTCACCCCTCCACTTT. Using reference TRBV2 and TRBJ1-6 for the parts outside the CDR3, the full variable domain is EPEVTQTPSHQVTQMGQEVILRCVPISNHLYFYWYRQILGQKVEFLVSFYNNEISEKSEIFDDQFSVERPDGSNFTLKIRSTKLEDSAMYFCASSETWSGRHSPLHFGNGTRLTVT.

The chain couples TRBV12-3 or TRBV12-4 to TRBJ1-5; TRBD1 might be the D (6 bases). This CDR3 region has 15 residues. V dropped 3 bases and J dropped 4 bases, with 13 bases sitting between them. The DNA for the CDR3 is TGTGCCAGCAGTTTCACAGGGAGGTCAAATCAGCCCCAGCATTTT. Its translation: CASSFTGRSNQPQHF.

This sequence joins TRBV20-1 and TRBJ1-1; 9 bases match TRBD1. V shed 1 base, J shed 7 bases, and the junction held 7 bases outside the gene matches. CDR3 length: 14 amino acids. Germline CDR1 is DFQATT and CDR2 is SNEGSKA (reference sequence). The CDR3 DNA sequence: TGCAGTGCTAGAGTTAACAGGGGGCCTGGTGAAGCTTTCTTT. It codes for CSARVNRGPGEAFF.

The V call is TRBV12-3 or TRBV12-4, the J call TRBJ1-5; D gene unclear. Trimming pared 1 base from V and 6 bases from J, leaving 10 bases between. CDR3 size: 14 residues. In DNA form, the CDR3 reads TGTGCCAGCAGTTTAGGCTGGGAGGGTCAGCCCCAGCATTTT. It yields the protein CASSLGWEGQPQHF.